A selection of T cell receptor beta chains follows, all from one sample in a study of cytomegalovirus exposure and HLA in healthy donors. The table came from immunoSEQ multiplex PCR; TCRdb's copy has only in-frame clones and leaves some out. This sample has about 98,000 clones, with 75% to 80% found just once. The sequenced material came from PBMCs. These receptors were collected from a male donor in good health and CMV-seropositive. Each CDR3 is given without its conserved first and last residue. The D gene is left open where the match is weak. Size values are once, few and many counts, or a class for expanded clones, and some rows have none.

>TRBD2|16|-|TRBV7-9
SSSQAGVAGSSTDTQY
>TRBD1|14|-|TRBV28
ASSFVGGATNEKLF
>-|12|few|TRBV5-1
ASSLRQSTDTQY
>-|13|-|TRBV11-2
ASSSLGGPRYEQY
>TRBD2|16|few|TRBV28
ASSSPGLAGGGGLAQY
>-|10|-|TRBV7-9
ASSLTTGAGF
>-|13|-|TRBV6-5
ASSYGHSGANVLT
>-|10|-|TRBV6-5
ASSPTAGEAF
>-|11|-|TRBV25-1
ASRSSGSYEQY
>TRBD1|11|-|TRBV5-4
ASSRDRDYGYT
>TRBD2|13|-|TRBV6-5
ASSYSRQGGYEQY
>-|13|-|TRBV7-2
ASSLDPGNGNTIY
>TRBD1|14|-|TRBV28
ASSISGGEPRETQY
>-|11|-|TRBV27
ASSLEGSTEAF